The rows below give T cell receptor beta chains drawn from one sample of a study of monozygotic twins with inflammatory bowel disease. TCRdb derives one entry per CDR3 protein from the 5' RACE reads, leaving out DNA. This listing includes about 93,000 distinct CDR3 sequences. Source material: blood. Receptors were obtained from a human donor with ulcerative colitis or Crohn's disease, or a healthy co-twin of an affected twin (not recorded which). Each CDR3 is given with its conserved first and last residue.

V gene,J gene,CDR3 protein
TRBV2,TRBJ2-1,CAVQGTGFYNEQFF
TRBV6-5,TRBJ2-7,CASRGDTEQYF
TRBV2,TRBJ2-3,CASSETAGSRTQYF
TRBV10-3,TRBJ2-7,CAISESGQGWHEQYF
TRBV5-8,TRBJ1-1,CASSFGSTDTRDTEAFF
TRBV20-1,TRBJ2-4,CSARVVGLAKNIQYF
TRBV7-8,TRBJ1-5,CASSLFSLQPQHF
TRBV5-4,TRBJ2-1,CASSHQGAYNEQFF
TRBV20-1,TRBJ2-7,CSASDRGYEQYF
TRBV7-9,TRBJ2-1,CASTGVTLSYNEQFF
TRBV3-1,TRBJ1-1,CASSQHRGTEAFF
TRBV3-1,TRBJ1-4,CASSHRDRERGKLFF
TRBV5-1,TRBJ2-1,CASSPAGGPMYEQFF
TRBV5-1,TRBJ1-1,CASGYGQGGTEAFF
TRBV7-9,TRBJ1-1,CASSARTVGETEAFF
TRBV4-2,TRBJ1-2,CASSQGQGTYGYTF
TRBV19,TRBJ1-1,CASSLLEGQRYRAFF
TRBV5-1,TRBJ2-7,CASSRGRSSYEQYF
TRBV9,TRBJ1-4,CASSFGSKLTNEKLFF
TRBV12-3/TRBV12-4,TRBJ1-5,CASSLQRYQPQHF
TRBV29-1,TRBJ2-7,CSVGTGSFSNEQYF
TRBV5-1,TRBJ2-1,CASSLGLAGGPVGEQFF
TRBV5-1,TRBJ1-6,CASSSNPRQNNSPLHF
TRBV20-1,TRBJ2-3,CSAPRGVTDTQYF